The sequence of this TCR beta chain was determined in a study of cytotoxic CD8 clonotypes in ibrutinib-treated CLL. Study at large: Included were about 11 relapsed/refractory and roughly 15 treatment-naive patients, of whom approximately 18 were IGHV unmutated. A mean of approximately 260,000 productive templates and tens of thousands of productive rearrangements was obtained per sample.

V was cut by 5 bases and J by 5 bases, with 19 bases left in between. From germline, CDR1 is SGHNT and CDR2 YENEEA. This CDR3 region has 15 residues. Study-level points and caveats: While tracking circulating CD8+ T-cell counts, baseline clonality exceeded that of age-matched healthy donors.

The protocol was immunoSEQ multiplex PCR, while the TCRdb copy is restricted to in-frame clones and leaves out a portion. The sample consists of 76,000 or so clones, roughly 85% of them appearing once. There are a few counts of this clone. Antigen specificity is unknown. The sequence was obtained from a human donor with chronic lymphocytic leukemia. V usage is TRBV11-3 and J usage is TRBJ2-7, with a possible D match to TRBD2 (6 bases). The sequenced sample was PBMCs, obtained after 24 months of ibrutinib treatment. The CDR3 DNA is TGTGCCAGCAGCCCCGGCCCACGCGGGGCTCACGAGCAGTACTTC. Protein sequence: CASSPGPRGAHEQYF. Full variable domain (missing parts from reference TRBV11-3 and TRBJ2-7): EAGVVQSPRYKIIEKKQPVAFWCNPISGHNTLYWYLQNLGQGPELLIRYENEEAVDDSQLPKDRFSAERLKGVDSTLKIQPAELGDSAVYLCASSPGPRGAHEQYFGPGTRLTVT.